The clone carrying this T cell receptor beta chain has more than one count but fewer than ten. Antigen unknown. This sample was included in a study of T cell repertoires in cytomegalovirus infection. Study at large: The authors relied on CMV epitopes, both recently identified HLA-C-restricted and well-studied HLA-B-restricted. Public signatures in TCR beta pointed to CMV infection and matching HLA type.

Overall study findings and caveats: Summed frequency of shared TCR beta families picked out CMV carriers who also had the relevant HLA. HLA-C-restricted CMV clonotypes gave the most frequent clonotype in two of eight donors.

The length of the CDR3 is 18 residues. V shed 5 bases and J shed 1 base, with 21 bases lying between them. In germline, CDR1 is LNHNV, CDR2 YYDKDF (reference sequence). TCRdb reprocessed the reads with MiXCR, giving one entry per CDR3 protein. The table shows 86,000 or so distinct CDR3 sequences, with about 24% occurring only once. The material sequenced was CD8+ T cells from cultured PBMCs, taken from culture after CMV antigen stimulation. The chain recombines TRBV15 with TRBJ2-4; a possible D gene is TRBD2 (5 bases). The sequence came from a human donor in good health (CMV status not recorded). Some clones in this sample may be carry-over from other donors' samples. The CDR3 sequence is CATSSQRREVEAKNIQYF. The CDR3 nucleotides are TGTGCCACCAGCTCCCAGCGGAGAGAAGTTGAGGCCAAAAACATTCAGTACTTC. Based on the CDR3 plus reference TRBV15 and TRBJ2-4, the full variable domain is DAMVIQNPRYQVTQFGKPVTLSCSQTLNHNVMYWYQQKSSQAPKLLFHYYDKDFNNEADTPDNFQSRRPNTSFCFLDIRSPGLGDTAMYLCATSSQRREVEAKNIQYFGAGTRLSVL.